The T cell receptor beta chain under discussion was sequenced for a study of tumor-infiltrating lymphocytes in glioblastoma multiforme. This CDR3 has 16 amino acids. Between the trimmed V and J ends, which lost 4 bases and 4 bases, there was a span of 17 bases. The germline gives CDR1 SGHRS, CDR2 YFSETQ. Three nested ARM-PCR rounds with V-beta and C-beta primers built TCRB libraries. TCRdb re-called the multiplex PCR reads through MiXCR, storing one row per CDR3 protein. This repertoire shows about 32,000 distinct CDR3 sequences, under 70% found once; its top ten account for approximately 35%. Source material: brain tumor tissue. The sequence was obtained from a male donor with glioblastoma. V gene TRBV5-1 combines with J gene TRBJ2-2; D might be TRBD1 or TRBD2, each matching 6 bases. CDR3 sequence (DNA): TGCGCCAGCAGCGGGGGGAGACAGGTTCTCACCGGGGAGCTGTTTTTT. Amino acid sequence: CASSGGRQVLTGELFF.